The 6 T cell receptor beta chains in this list originate from one sample, sequenced in a study of T cell changes during pregnancy in multiple sclerosis. The assay was immunoSEQ multiplex PCR, and TCRdb's table has in-frame clones only and misses some. The sample holds about 97,000 clones, over 75% seen once. The sequencing used peripheral blood, collected in the second trimester of pregnancy. The source of these receptors is a female donor in good health, enrolled as a control in a pregnancy study.

The genes are TRBV7-2 and TRBJ1-3; weak D call: TRBD1 (5 bases). V gave up 0 bases and J gave up 0 bases, with 21 bases separating them. The CDR3 has 20 amino acids. Germline V gene lookup returns CDR1 SGHTA and CDR2 FQGNSA. The DNA of the CDR3 is TGTGCCAGCAGCTTAGCGCGAGGCAGGGAAGGGGCTCTCTCTGGAAACACCATATATTTT. It encodes CASSLARGREGALSGNTIYF.

The CDR3: CATSRDPGEKLFF. The CDR3 DNA sequence: TGTGCCACCAGCAGAGATCCCGGTGAAAAACTGTTTTTT. The gene calls are TRBV15 and TRBJ1-4, with D unresolved. The CDR3 is 13 residues long. The V gene's germline CDR1 is LNHNV and CDR2 YYDKDF (reference sequence). Deletions cut 0 bases from V and 7 bases from J, with 6 bases between.

The rearrangement uses TRBV5-1 and TRBJ1-5, with 10 bases identical to TRBD1. Germline V gene sequence: CDR1 SGHRS, CDR2 YFSETQ. This CDR3 is built from 15 residues. Trimming at V came to 2 bases and at J to 3 bases, leaving 2 bases not matched to a gene. CDR3 residues: CASSFGTGANQPQHF. The CDR3 bases are TGCGCCAGCAGCTTTGGGACAGGGGCCAATCAGCCCCAGCATTTT.

V and J are TRBV7-9 and TRBJ2-1; D is perhaps TRBD1 (6 bases). CDR1 is SEHNR and CDR2 is FQNEAQ in the germline V gene (reference sequence). Trimming shortened V by 5 bases and J by 3 bases, and 17 bases separated the two germline ends. This CDR3 has 16 residues. CDR3 bases: TGTGCCAGCAGCCACACCAACAGGGAAAGCTACAATGAGCAGTTCTTC. Translation: CASSHTNRESYNEQFF.

The chain couples TRBV28 to TRBJ2-7; no clear D gene. Trimming removed 8 bases at V and 3 bases at J, with 17 bases between. The CDR3 runs to 14 residues. CDR1 is MDHEN, CDR2 SYDVKM, per germline. The CDR3 sequence: CASQETPDIYEQYF. Written as DNA, the CDR3 is TGTGCCAGCCAGGAAACCCCCGACATCTACGAGCAGTACTTC.

V and J are TRBV4-1 and TRBJ2-1, with TRBD1 matching 9 bases. The V gene's germline CDR1 is MGHRA and CDR2 YSYEKL. V gave up 5 bases and J gave up 4 bases; unmatched junction bases: 9. This CDR3 has 16 amino acids. The CDR3 spells CASSELGQGSYNEQFF. DNA for the CDR3: TGCGCCAGCAGCGAGCTGGGACAGGGATCGTACAATGAGCAGTTCTTC.